This T cell receptor (beta chain) was recorded in a study of blood T cell repertoires in COVID-19. Study summary: Samples of COVID-19 (acute and convalescent) were obtained from the United States, Italy and Spain. PBMCs, B-cell-depleted T cells, or T cells were the source of the cDNA or gDNA that made up the material.

The CDR3 contains 14 residues. Trimming removed 3 bases from V and 1 base from J, with 10 bases in between. Germline assignment: CDR1 SGHNT and CDR2 YYREEE (reference sequence). In the authors' methods: How many nucleated cells were present was estimated from reference gene primer amplification. Libraries were prepared by immunoSEQ multiplex PCR; TCRdb keeps only in-frame clonotypes and omits some of them. The V and J calls and clone size are taken from that table; D and trimming were inferred from the DNA. The repertoire holds around 170,000 clones, with under 80% as singletons. This clone was counted a few times.

V gene TRBV5-4 combines with J gene TRBJ1-1, with D possibly matching TRBD1 (6 bases). Sequenced input: peripheral blood. The source is a woman older than 75 with acute or convalescent COVID-19. The CDR3 DNA is TGTGCCAGCAGCTCGGGGGGGCGGAACACTGAAGCTTTCTTT. It yields the protein CASSSGGRNTEAFF.